These 7 T cell receptor beta chains came from one sample sequenced in a study of blood T cell repertoires in COVID-19 (TCRdb year 2020). Libraries were prepared through the immunoSEQ multiplex PCR assay. The clones in this table, taken by TCRdb from immuneACCESS, are in-frame only. Not every clone is retained; where verified, under half of the shortfall comes from an unresolved V gene, and the cause of the rest is unknown. This sample gives over 55,000 clones in total; 65% to 85% of them show up just once. Roughly 5.6% of the sample goes to the ten largest clones. The sequencing input was peripheral blood. These receptors came from a man aged 50 to 59 with active COVID-19.

The CDR3 spells CASSLIQGARETQYF. CDR3 nucleotides: TGCGCCAGCAGCTTGATACAGGGGGCGCGGGAGACCCAGTACTTC. The V gene is TRBV5-1, the J gene TRBJ2-5; 9 bases are a match to TRBD1. Germline V gene lookup returns CDR1 SGHRS and CDR2 YFSETQ. The trim removed 1 base at V and 5 bases at J, leaving 6 bases unmatched. This CDR3 is built from 15 residues.

This chain joins TRBV7-2 and TRBJ1-2; D is undetermined. The V gene's germline CDR1 is SGHTA and CDR2 FQGNSA. Trimming cost V 1 base and J 8 bases, with 14 bases left between them. The CDR3 covers 14 residues. CDR3 in amino acids: CASSLGPSSQGYTF. CDR3 DNA: TGTGCCAGCAGCTTAGGCCCATCCAGTCAGGGCTACACCTTC.

The rearrangement links TRBV14 to TRBJ2-1; TRBD1 is a possible D gene (6 bases). V was shortened by 6 bases and J by 2 bases, with 11 bases between the two germline ends. Germline loops: CDR1 SGHDN, CDR2 FVKESK. CDR3 length: 14 residues. The CDR3 coding sequence is TGTGCCAGCAGTCCGGGACACCCCTACAATGAGCAGTTCTTC. Residues: CASSPGHPYNEQFF.

This sequence joins TRBV28 and TRBJ2-7; perhaps TRBD1 as D (5 bases). CDR3 size: 14 residues. V was shortened by 6 bases and J by 0 bases, with 12 bases between the two germline ends. Germline V gene sequence: CDR1 MDHEN, CDR2 SYDVKM. CDR3 sequence (DNA): TGTGCCAGCAGCCCCGACAGTTTCTCCTACGAGCAGTACTTC. The encoded protein is CASSPDSFSYEQYF.

This chain uses TRBV30 with TRBJ1-1; TRBD1 matches 7 bases. J lost 5 bases, V lost 4 bases, and 4 bases had no gene match. In germline, CDR1 is GTSNPN, CDR2 SVGIG (reference sequence). The CDR3 is made up of 12 amino acids. Here the CDR3 reads CAWKDRETEAFF. CDR3 sequence (DNA): TGTGCCTGGAAAGACAGGGAAACTGAAGCTTTCTTT. The full variable domain, completed using reference TRBV30 and TRBJ1-1, is SQTIHQWPATLVQPVGSPLSLECTVEGTSNPNLYWYRQAAGRGLQLLFYSVGIGQISSEVPQNLSASRPQDRQFILSSKKLLLSDSGFYLCAWKDRETEAFFGQGTRLTVV.

The chain has TRBV5-1 and TRBJ1-3; no clear D. Trimming left V 0 bases short and J 2 bases short, with 9 bases between. Per germline, CDR1 SGHRS and CDR2 YFSETQ. The CDR3 runs 15 residues. CDR3: CASSLDGSPGNTIYF. For the CDR3, the DNA is TGCGCCAGCAGCTTGGATGGCTCACCTGGAAACACCATATATTTT.

The chain carries TRBV5-4 and TRBJ2-3; TRBD2 matches at 8 bases. V dropped 0 bases and J dropped 2; count of bases not matched to a gene: 2. The CDR3 has 15 amino acids. Germline CDR1 is SGHNT and CDR2 is YYREEE (reference sequence). DNA for the CDR3: TGTGCCAGCAGCTTGGAACTAGCGGACACAGATACGCAGTATTTT. This translates into CASSLELADTDTQYF.